This TCR beta chain is from a study of control samples from healthy donors and cancer patients. Sequencing was performed with immunoSEQ multiplex PCR; in TCRdb, only in-frame clones are kept and a portion is missing. The top ten clones hold around 4% of a sample with about 110,000 clones, around 89% of them seen once. V was cut by 2 bases and J by 2 bases, with 22 bases left in between. Germline V lookup: CDR1 MNHEY, CDR2 SVGEGT. This CDR3 has 19 residues. The sequence was collected from a woman aged 60 to 75 with lung cancer. This chain uses TRBV6-2 or TRBV6-3 with TRBJ1-5, with no clear D. The specimen was PBMCs. The CDR3 region is CASSYRGYWRSVGNQPQHF. CDR3 bases: TGTGCCAGCAGTTACCGTGGGTATTGGCGATCGGTGGGCAATCAGCCCCAGCATTTT.